This T cell receptor (beta chain) was recorded in a study of PD-1 blockade in classical Hodgkin lymphoma (dated by TCRdb to about 2020). In terms of the full investigation: Nivolumab dosing was 3 mg/kg intravenously every 2 weeks, continuing until either disease progression or unacceptable toxicity. The study used TCR beta sequencing and CyTOF to define a peripheral blood immune signature of response to PD-1 blockade in classical Hodgkin lymphoma. Results and caveats for the whole study, not just this receptor: A significant rise by C4D1 was seen in CD4+ but not CD8+ TCR diversity (p=0.0027 vs p=0.16), with the rise being most apparent in complete responders (p=0.02). Trial patients with a complete response had baseline diversity similar to that of newly diagnosed patients, while partial responders and progressors had significantly lower diversity. Only a single clinical trial cohort was studied, and what caused the repertoire differences, possibly disease activity or prior therapy, remained undefined. Newly diagnosed patients were reported to have lower baseline TCR diversity than healthy donors, and relapsed/refractory patients were reported to have lower baseline TCR diversity still. Patients starting nivolumab less than 1 year after ASCT had lower diversity and were excluded from later analyses to avoid confounding by immune reconstitution.

According to the study, the label for this sample's time point signals: cycle 4 day 1 (C4D1), after 5 to 7 weeks of nivolumab. Every trial patient had relapsed after autologous stem cell transplantation, and cohorts A, B and C differed in prior brentuximab vedotin exposure. A Miltenyi CD8+ T cell isolation kit was used for magnetic negative selection to purify CD8+ T cells from thawed PBMCs. The trial cohort was composed of approximately 56 patients with relapsed/refractory classical Hodgkin lymphoma, for whom complete response, partial response or progressive disease was recorded as best overall response. In the multi-cohort phase II CheckMate 205 trial, trial patients received single-agent nivolumab. An independent review committee assessed best overall response by applying the 2007 International Working Group response criteria. Trial PBMCs were obtained immediately prior to nivolumab initiation (C1D1) and on therapy at cycle 2 day 1 and cycle 4 day 1. Peripheral blood was collected in 8 mL Vacutainer Cell Preparation Tubes, from which PBMCs were isolated by centrifugation and then cryopreserved. Purified CD4+ and CD8+ fractions were prepared only for cases with an additional available PBMC sample. Magnetically labelled cells were removed on LS columns in a quadroMACS separator, and the flow-through was retained as the purified fraction.

The Qiagen DNeasy kit was used to extract genomic DNA from unsorted PBMCs and from the negatively selected CD4+ and CD8+ fractions. Using primers that anneal to V and J segments, immunoSEQ multiplex PCR amplified the TCR beta CDR3 regions. A synthetic immune receptor repertoire was used to minimize amplification bias, and any remaining bias was removed computationally after sequencing. For the original study's pipeline: Repertoire diversity was quantified as the Shannon entropy index using custom Python scripts. The unsorted, CD4+ and CD8+ repertoires were each analyzed separately, with the exception of combined analyses, where CD4+ and CD8+ sequences were merged in silico. A clone counted as expanded when the clone's frequency after treatment rose at least 2-fold relative to C1D1, and clones undetected at baseline were given a pseudocount of 0.5. Singleton clones were defined as clones with 0 or 1 copy at C1D1, and non-singleton clones were defined as clones with 2 or more copies. Clones expanded in unsorted samples were annotated as CD4+, CD8+ or unknown by matching protein sequences in sorted samples from the same patient. Diversity changes from C1D1 to C4D1 were tested in paired samples using Wilcoxon tests. Not all clones reach the TCRdb copy of this immuneACCESS table, which keeps in-frame sequences only. Checked studies attribute under half of the gap to unresolved V genes and leave the rest unexplained. V and J calls plus clone size are reproduced from that table; the DNA served to infer D and trimming. The table for this sample lists 2,500 to 3,000 clones; roughly 68% of them were counted only once. The top ten clones comprise around 70% of the sample.

Turning to this clone: The antigen it recognizes is unknown. There are no base qualities to consult, and no much larger clone falls within one base.

The CDR3 sequence holds 12 residues, the cysteine and phenylalanine included. Here the CDR3 DNA is all that survives: 36 bases in frame from base 1. V drops 3 bases and J drops 7 bases, leaving 10 bases in between. CDR1 and CDR2, looked up from the germline V gene (reference sequence), are SEHNR and FQNEAQ. This material consisted of CD8+ T cells from blood, taken before the fourth cycle of nivolumab. The receptor chain draws on TRBV7-9 and TRBJ2-7, with TRBD2 perhaps the D gene, on 5 matching bases. The clonotype comes from a human donor with classical Hodgkin lymphoma. The CDR3: CASSLAGLEQYF. The bases are TGTGCCAGCAGCTTGGCAGGACTTGAGCAGTACTTC.